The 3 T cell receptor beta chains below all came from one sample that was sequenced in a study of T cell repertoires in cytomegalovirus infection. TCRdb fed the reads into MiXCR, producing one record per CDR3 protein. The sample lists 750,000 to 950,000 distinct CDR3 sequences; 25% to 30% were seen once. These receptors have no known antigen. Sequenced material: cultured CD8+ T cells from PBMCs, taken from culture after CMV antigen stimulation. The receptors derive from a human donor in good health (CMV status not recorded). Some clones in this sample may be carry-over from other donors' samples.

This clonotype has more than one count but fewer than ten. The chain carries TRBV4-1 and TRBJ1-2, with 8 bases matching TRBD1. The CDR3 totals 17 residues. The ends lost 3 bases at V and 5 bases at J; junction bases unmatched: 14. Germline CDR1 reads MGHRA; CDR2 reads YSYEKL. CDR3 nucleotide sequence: TGCGCCAGCAGCCACCCCGGACAGGGTATCAACTTATATGGCTACACCTTC. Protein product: CASSHPGQGINLYGYTF.

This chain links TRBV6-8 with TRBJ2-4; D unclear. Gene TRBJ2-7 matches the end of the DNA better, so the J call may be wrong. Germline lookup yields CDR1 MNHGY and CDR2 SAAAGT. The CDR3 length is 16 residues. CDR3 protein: CASSYFQQDGFYEQYF. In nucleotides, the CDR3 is TGTGCCAGCAGTTACTTTCAACAAGACGGGTTCTACGAGCAGTACTTC.

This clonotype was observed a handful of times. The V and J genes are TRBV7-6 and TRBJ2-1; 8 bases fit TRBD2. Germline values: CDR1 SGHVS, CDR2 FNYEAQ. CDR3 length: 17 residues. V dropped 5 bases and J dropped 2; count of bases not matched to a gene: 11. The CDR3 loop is CASSPDTGTRAYNEQFF. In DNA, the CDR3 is TGTGCCAGCAGCCCGGACACCGGGACTAGAGCCTACAATGAGCAGTTCTTC.